These 13 T cell receptor beta chains originate from one sample sequenced in a study of blood T cell repertoires in COVID-19. The method was immunoSEQ multiplex PCR; TCRdb's version includes in-frame clones alone and lacks a portion of them. The table shows 150,000 to 200,000 clones, with approximately 84% occurring only once. The sample consisted of peripheral blood. These TCRs come from a human donor in a cohort sampled during active COVID-19.

This rearrangement joins TRBV6-6 to TRBJ2-7, with 10 bases that match TRBD1. V lost 7 bases to trimming and J lost 2 bases; unmatched junction nucleotides: 5. CDR3 length equals 14 residues. Germline V gene lookup returns CDR1 MNHNY and CDR2 SVGAGI (reference sequence). CDR3 amino acids: CASNGGQGAYEQYF. Here the CDR3 DNA reads TGTGCCAGCAACGGCGGACAGGGGGCCTACGAGCAGTACTTC.

The CDR3 protein is CASSQDGQGFNSPLHF. The CDR3, as DNA: TGCGCCAGCAGCCAAGATGGGCAGGGCTTTAATTCACCCCTCCACTTT. This chain uses TRBV4-1 with TRBJ1-6; maybe TRBD1 (5 bases). CDR3 length: 16 amino acids. V lost 0 bases and J 6 bases, leaving 12 bases between the germline ends. The germline V gene encodes CDR1 MGHRA and CDR2 YSYEKL.

A few counts support this clone. The rearrangement joins TRBV7-9 to TRBJ1-1; TRBD1 might be the D (6 bases). Germline V gene sequence: CDR1 SEHNR, CDR2 FQNEAQ (reference sequence). Between the trimmed V and J ends, which lost 2 bases and 1 base, there was a span of 11 bases. This CDR3 spans 15 amino acids. The CDR3 sequence is CASSLPTGRNTEAFF. CDR3 bases: TGTGCCAGCAGCTTACCCACAGGGAGGAACACTGAAGCTTTCTTT.

The chain links TRBV11-2 to TRBJ1-2; TRBD1 matches at 10 bases. The V segment lost 0 bases and the J segment 7 bases; nucleotides outside the gene matches: 2. CDR3 length: 14 residues. Germline V gene data show CDR1 as SGHAT and CDR2 as FQNNGV. The CDR3 DNA sequence: TGTGCCAGCAGCTTAGAAGGACAGGGGGGTGGCTACACCTTC. Its translation: CASSLEGQGGGYTF.

The rearrangement joins TRBV7-6 to TRBJ2-2; D unclear. CDR1 and CDR2 (germline): SGHVS, FNYEAQ. The CDR3 runs 14 residues. Trimming removed 2 bases at V and 3 bases at J, with 7 bases between. The CDR3 loop reads CASSLFRDTGELFF. CDR3 nucleotides: TGTGCCAGCAGCTTATTCCGGGACACCGGGGAGCTGTTTTTT.

The J gene is TRBJ2-2, the V gene TRBV10-3; perhaps TRBD1 as D (6 bases). CDR1 ENHRY and CDR2 SYGVKD come from the germline V gene. The ends were cut back, 3 bases at V and 1 base at J, with 12 bases in the middle. CDR3 size: 16 residues. Here the CDR3 reads CAISEEPGQNTGELFF. CDR3 nucleotide sequence: TGTGCCATCAGTGAAGAACCGGGACAGAACACCGGGGAGCTGTTTTTT.

The V call is TRBV6-6, the J call TRBJ2-1; the match to TRBD2 covers 10 bases. This CDR3 spans 15 amino acids. The V gene end was trimmed by 6 bases and the J gene end by 4 bases; junction bases not matched to a gene: 6. The germline gives CDR1 MNHNY, CDR2 SVGAGI (reference sequence). The CDR3 bases are TGTGCCAGCAGGGATACTAGCGGGGTATACAATGAGCAGTTCTTC. It codes for CASRDTSGVYNEQFF.

This chain connects TRBV6-5 to TRBJ1-2, with TRBD1 matching 8 bases. The CDR3 runs 14 residues. Germline CDR1 reads MNHEY; CDR2 reads SVGAGI. With 9 bases clipped from V and 7 bases from J, the junction kept 13 bases outside the gene matches. The CDR3 coding sequence is TGTGCCAGTTCCGAGATCAGGGGGCGGGGTGGCTACACCTTC. It is translated as CASSEIRGRGGYTF.

The chain is built from TRBV19 and TRBJ1-2; the match to TRBD1 covers 9 bases. Per germline, CDR1 LNHDA and CDR2 SQIVND (reference sequence). The CDR3 loop spans 15 amino acids. J lost 2 bases, V lost 5 bases, and 6 bases had no gene match. The CDR3 sequence: CASSVGQGWNYGYTF. The CDR3, as DNA: TGTGCCAGTAGTGTGGGACAGGGTTGGAACTATGGCTACACCTTC.

The gene calls are TRBV6-5 and TRBJ2-6; 7 nucleotides line up with TRBD1. From germline, CDR1 is MNHEY and CDR2 SVGAGI. The V and J ends lost 6 bases and 2 bases, in that order; junction bases with no gene match: 4. The CDR3 loop spans 15 amino acids. The CDR3 sequence is CASSKDRAGANVLTF. The CDR3 DNA sequence: TGTGCCAGCAGCAAAGACAGGGCTGGGGCCAACGTCCTGACTTTC.

This clone appeared a few times. CDR3 sequence: CASSYGRTGGTEAFF. In DNA form, the CDR3 reads TGTGCCAGCAGTTACGGGAGGACAGGGGGCACTGAAGCTTTCTTT. The chain links TRBV6-5 to TRBJ1-1; 10 positions match TRBD1. The germline CDR1 and CDR2 sequences are MNHEY and SVGAGI. The CDR3 totals 15 residues. V was clipped by 2 bases and J by 4 bases; unmatched bases: 4.

CDR3 protein: CASRGLAPTDTQYF. The CDR3 DNA sequence: TGCGCCAGCAGGGGACTAGCGCCGACAGATACGCAGTATTTT. The chain is built from TRBV10-2 and TRBJ2-3, with 10 bases lining up with TRBD2. CDR3 length: 14 residues. Germline loops: CDR1 WSHSY, CDR2 SAAADI. J lost 3 bases, V lost 6 bases, and 3 bases had no gene match.

This sequence joins TRBV3-1 (or the pseudogene TRBV3-2) and TRBJ2-3, with 9 bases that match TRBD2. Germline V gives CDR1 LGHDT, CDR2 YNNKEL (reference sequence). The CDR3 extends over 17 amino acids. V was clipped by 0 bases and J by 2 bases; unmatched bases: 6. CDR3: CASSQDFLAGDTDTQYF. The CDR3, as DNA: TGTGCCAGCAGCCAAGATTTTTTAGCGGGAGACACAGATACGCAGTATTTT.